Here is one T cell receptor beta chain with its context. The data are from a study of T cell responses to AZD1222 COVID-19 vaccine. The protocol was immunoSEQ multiplex PCR, while the TCRdb copy is restricted to in-frame clones and leaves out a portion. The sample yields 150,000 to 200,000 clones, around 90% seen once. The origin of this receptor is an adult in good health. Sequencing was performed on peripheral blood, taken on day 0 of AZD1222 vaccination.

CDR3 amino acids: CASSQPGQGYGYTF. DNA of the CDR3: TGTGCCAGCAGCCAACCTGGACAGGGGTATGGCTACACCTTC. V is TRBV4-2 and J is TRBJ1-2; 9 bases align to TRBD1. The CDR3 runs to 14 residues. V gave up 2 bases and J gave up 5 bases; unmatched junction bases: 3. The V gene's germline CDR1 is LGHNA and CDR2 YNFKEQ.